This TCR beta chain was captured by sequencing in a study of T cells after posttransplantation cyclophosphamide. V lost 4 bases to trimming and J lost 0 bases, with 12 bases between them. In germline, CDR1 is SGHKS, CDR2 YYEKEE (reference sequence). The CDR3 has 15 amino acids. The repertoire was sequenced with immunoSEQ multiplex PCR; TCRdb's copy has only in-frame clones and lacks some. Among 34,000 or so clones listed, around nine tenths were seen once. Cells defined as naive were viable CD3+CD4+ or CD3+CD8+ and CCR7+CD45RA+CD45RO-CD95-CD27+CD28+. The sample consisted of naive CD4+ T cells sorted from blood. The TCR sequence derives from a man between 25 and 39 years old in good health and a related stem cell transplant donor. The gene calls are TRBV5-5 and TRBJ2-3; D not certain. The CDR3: CASSLLAGSTDTQYF. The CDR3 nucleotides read TGTGCCAGCAGCCTCCTGGCCGGGAGCACAGATACGCAGTATTTT.